Reported below is one T cell receptor beta chain. Its antigen specificity is not known. No base quality values were provided; no much bigger clone lies one nucleotide off. Amplification of TCR beta CDR3 regions was carried out from RNA transcripts. For the first round of RT-PCR on the TCR CDR3, the HTBI primer set was used together with the Qiagen OneStep RT-PCR kit. The libraries were constructed in a second round of multiplex PCR and then size-selected and purified. Sequencing of the libraries was done on an Illumina HiSeq2000 using paired-end 100 bp reads. Regarding the original processing steps: SOAPnuke was used to process the raw data, with reads discarded if the reads contained adapters or uncalled bases, had a mean Phred below 15, or lacked an exact constant-primer or identifier match. COPE v1.2.5 was used to merge the high-quality paired reads, and each unique nucleotide sequence was defined as a clonotype. Clonotypes were aligned to IMGT TRBV, TRBD and TRBJ reference segments using MiTCR v1.1. The analysis included only V-J combinations with a frequency above 0.0001, which together covered 99.2% of the repertoires. The TCS score was defined as the ratio of F50 (clonal expansion) to E x V (chaos), calculated using BLOSUM62-based TCRdist between CDR3 peptides within each V-J. Welch's t-statistics and random forest reduced just over 500 V-J features to 10 to 15, which were used in a naive Bayes classifier (R e1071). Using fastp at Q25 and MiXCR, TCRdb reprocessed the public reads and kept productive beta chains. CDR3 protein sequences are deduplicated, and each keeps its most common genes and DNA. The V and J calls here are based on TCRdb, not the publication. This sample comprises around 560,000 distinct CDR3 sequences, 16% of them detected only once. The leading ten clones occupy around 18% of the sample.

The data were taken from a study of T cells in Graves' hyperthyroidism and ophthalmopathy (dated 2019 in TCRdb). Regarding the study in general: Peripheral blood samples were taken at initial diagnosis, before any treatment was given. A discovery cohort of fewer than 110 patients, about 40 with Graves' ophthalmopathy and under 60 with stable Graves' hyperthyroidism, was used to find distinguishing TCR V-J signatures. An independent validation cohort of about 20 hyperthyroidism patients and approximately 16 patients who later progressed to ophthalmopathy tested prospective prediction of ophthalmopathy. The 100 discovery patients were randomly split 7:3 into training and test sets. Thyroid tissue and blood T-cell repertoires from more than five Graves' hyperthyroidism patients were also compared in the study. After blood sampling, hyperthyroidism patients were treated with methimazole at a starting dose of 30 mg daily, and ophthalmopathy patients were treated with high-dose intravenous methylprednisolone. The paper describes TCR Vbeta CDR3 sequencing of 135 peripheral blood samples, made up of roughly 40 ophthalmopathy patients, some 76 hyperthyroidism patients and 17 progressor patients. The investigation overall reported the following: In validation, the model predicted progression to ophthalmopathy with around 71% sensitivity and approximately 72% specificity, a median of about six months before onset. No statistical method was used to set the sample size in advance, and investigators knew the group allocation. Most expanded thyroid clonotypes (frequency above 0.001) were also detected in blood, suggesting blood repertoires may reflect thyroid immune responses. In cross-validation, a model built on a 13 V-J signature told ophthalmopathy apart from stable hyperthyroidism with under 90% sensitivity and about 81% specificity, and in testing the same model reached 80%/75%.

A patient counted as having stable Graves' hyperthyroidism if no progression to ophthalmopathy occurred over 18 months of follow-up. Hyperthyroidism patients were newly diagnosed, with disease duration under 2 months, and aged 18 to 65 years. The study excluded patients with uncontrolled infections, other autoimmune diseases, pregnancy or lactation. Diagnoses were established on the basis of clinical symptoms, serum thyroxine and TRAb, thyroid ultrasound, and orbital computed tomography. PBMCs were isolated from 7.5 to 10 ml of fresh peripheral blood by Ficoll-Paque density gradient centrifugation. Total RNA was extracted using Trizol reagent, and RNA quality was assessed on an Agilent 2100 Bioanalyzer. In the germline V gene, CDR1 corresponds to MGHRA and CDR2 to YSYEKL. The CDR3 contains 16 residues, cysteine and phenylalanine counted. The sequence is cut down to CDR3 DNA, 48 bases in frame from base 1. Trimming takes 3 bases off V and 5 bases off J; junction bases not matched to a gene: 10.

This sequence uses TRBV4-1 and TRBJ2-5; 9 bases in the middle match TRBD1. The specimen was blood. This TCR derives from a woman aged 18 to 35 with Graves' hyperthyroidism. This receptor carries the CDR3 CASSHFDRGRMETQYF. The DNA sequence is as follows: TGCGCCAGCAGCCACTTCGACAGGGGGAGGATGGAGACCCAGTACTTC.